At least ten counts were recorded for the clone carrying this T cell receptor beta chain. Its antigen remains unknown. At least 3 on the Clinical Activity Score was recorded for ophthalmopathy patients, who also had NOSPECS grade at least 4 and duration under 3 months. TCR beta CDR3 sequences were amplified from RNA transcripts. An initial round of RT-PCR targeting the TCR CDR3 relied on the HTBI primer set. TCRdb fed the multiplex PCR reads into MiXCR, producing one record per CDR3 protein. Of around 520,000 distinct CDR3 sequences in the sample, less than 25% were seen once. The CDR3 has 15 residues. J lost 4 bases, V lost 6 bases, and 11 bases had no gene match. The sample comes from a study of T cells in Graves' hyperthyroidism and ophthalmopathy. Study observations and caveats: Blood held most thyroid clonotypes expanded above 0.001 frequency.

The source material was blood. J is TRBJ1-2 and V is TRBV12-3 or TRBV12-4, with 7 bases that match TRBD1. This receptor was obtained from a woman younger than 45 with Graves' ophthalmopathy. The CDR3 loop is CASSRTGGIRYGYTF. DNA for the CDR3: TGTGCCAGCAGCCGGACAGGTGGAATTCGCTATGGCTACACCTTC.